This T cell receptor beta chain stems from a study of T-cell memory formation after mild COVID-19. About the study: The study found TCR clusters largely donor specific. Study-wide points: Cross-reactive memory appears to have joined, as suggested by some responding clones showing up in pre-infection memory. Contracting clones, day 15 to 85, had balanced CD4/CD8, and later expanders favored CD4+.

Trimming removed 4 bases from V and 0 bases from J, with 19 bases in between. This CDR3 region has 17 residues. CDR1 SGHKS and CDR2 YYEKEE come from the germline V gene (reference sequence). In the case of this clonotype: Its target is unknown.

TCRdb reprocessed the 5' RACE reads via MiXCR and lists one record per CDR3 protein. The repertoire consists of approximately 250,000 distinct CDR3 sequences, with less than 20% occurring once and the leading ten covering 2% to 2.5%. Sequencing was done on a sample of PBMCs or a T cell subset sorted from them (not recorded which). The sequence was obtained from an adult woman who had mild COVID-19 (a few samples of this study predate the infection). Cell type and time point are not known. This chain uses TRBV5-5 with TRBJ1-1; tentative D call: TRBD1 (6 bases). CDR3: CASSPAGWGRVNTEAFF. In nucleotides, the CDR3 is TGTGCCAGCAGCCCAGCCGGGTGGGGGCGAGTGAACACTGAAGCTTTCTTT.